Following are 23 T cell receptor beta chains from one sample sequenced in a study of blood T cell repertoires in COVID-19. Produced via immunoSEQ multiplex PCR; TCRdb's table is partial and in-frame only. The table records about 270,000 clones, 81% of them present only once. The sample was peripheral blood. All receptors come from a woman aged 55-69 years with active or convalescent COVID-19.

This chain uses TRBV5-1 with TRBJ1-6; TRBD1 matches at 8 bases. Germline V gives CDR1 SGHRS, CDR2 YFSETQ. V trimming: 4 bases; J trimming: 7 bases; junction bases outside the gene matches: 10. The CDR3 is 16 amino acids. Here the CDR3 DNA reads TGCGCCAGCAGCCCGGAGGGACAGGCGTCAAATTCACCCCTCCACTTT. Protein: CASSPEGQASNSPLHF.

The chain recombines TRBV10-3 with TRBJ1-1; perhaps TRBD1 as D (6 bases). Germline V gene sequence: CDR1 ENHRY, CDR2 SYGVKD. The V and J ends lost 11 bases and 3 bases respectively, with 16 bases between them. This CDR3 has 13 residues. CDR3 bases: TGTGCCTCAACGGTGGGGGCTGACACTGAAGCTTTCTTT. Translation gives CASTVGADTEAFF.

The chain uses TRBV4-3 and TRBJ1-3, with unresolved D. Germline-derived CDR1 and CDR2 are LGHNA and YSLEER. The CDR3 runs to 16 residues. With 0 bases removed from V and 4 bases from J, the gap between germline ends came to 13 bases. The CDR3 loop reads CASSQDLRGAGNTIYF. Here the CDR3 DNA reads TGCGCCAGCAGCCAAGATCTTCGGGGAGCGGGAAACACCATATATTTT.

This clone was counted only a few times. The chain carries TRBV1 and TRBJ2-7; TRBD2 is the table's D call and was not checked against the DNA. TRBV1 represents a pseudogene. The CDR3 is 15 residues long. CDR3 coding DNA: TGCACCAGCAGTAACCATAGCGGGGGCCGCTACGAGCAGTACTTC. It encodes CTSSNHSGGRYEQYF.

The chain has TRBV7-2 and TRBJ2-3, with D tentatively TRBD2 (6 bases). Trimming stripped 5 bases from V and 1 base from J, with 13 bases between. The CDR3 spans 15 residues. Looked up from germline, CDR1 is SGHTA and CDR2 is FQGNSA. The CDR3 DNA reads TGTGCCAGCAGCCTTGGGGGGTGGGGCACAGATACGCAGTATTTT. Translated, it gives CASSLGGWGTDTQYF.

The CDR3 protein is CAISVQGYEQFF. The CDR3 nucleotides read TGTGCCATCAGTGTACAGGGTTATGAGCAGTTCTTC. The J gene is TRBJ2-1, the V gene TRBV10-3; D may be TRBD1 (6 bases). This CDR3 spans 12 amino acids. V shed 4 bases and J shed 8 bases, with 9 bases lying between them. Looked up from germline, CDR1 is ENHRY and CDR2 is SYGVKD.

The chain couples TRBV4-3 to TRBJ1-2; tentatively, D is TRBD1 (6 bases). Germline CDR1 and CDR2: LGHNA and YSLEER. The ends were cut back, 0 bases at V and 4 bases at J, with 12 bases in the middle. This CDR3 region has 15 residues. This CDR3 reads CASSQDLTGLYGYTF. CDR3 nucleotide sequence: TGCGCCAGCAGCCAAGATCTGACAGGACTCTATGGCTACACCTTC.

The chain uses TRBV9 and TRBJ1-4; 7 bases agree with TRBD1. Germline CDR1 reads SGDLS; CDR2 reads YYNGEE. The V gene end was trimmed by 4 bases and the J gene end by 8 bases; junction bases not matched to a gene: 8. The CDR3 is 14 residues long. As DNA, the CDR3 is TGTGCCAGCAGCAACCAGGGGGGTGGAGAAAAACTGTTTTTT. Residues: CASSNQGGGEKLFF. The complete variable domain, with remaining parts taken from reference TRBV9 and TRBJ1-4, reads DSGVTQTPKHLITATGQRVTLRCSPRSGDLSVYWYQQSLDQGLQFLIQYYNGEERAKGNILERFSAQQFPDLHSELNLSSLELGDSALYFCASSNQGGGEKLFFGSGTQLSVL.

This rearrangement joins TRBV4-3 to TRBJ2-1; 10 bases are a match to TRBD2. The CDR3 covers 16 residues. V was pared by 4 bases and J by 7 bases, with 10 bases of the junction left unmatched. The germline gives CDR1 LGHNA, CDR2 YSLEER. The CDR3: CASSPGYGTSENEQFF. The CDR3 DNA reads TGCGCCAGCAGCCCTGGTTACGGGACTAGCGAAAATGAGCAGTTCTTC.

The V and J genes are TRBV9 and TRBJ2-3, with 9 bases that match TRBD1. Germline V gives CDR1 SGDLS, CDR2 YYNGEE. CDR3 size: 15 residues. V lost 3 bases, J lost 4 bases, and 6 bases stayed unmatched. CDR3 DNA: TGTGCCAGCAGCGCCCGGGACAGGGCTCCAGATACGCAGTATTTT. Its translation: CASSARDRAPDTQYF.

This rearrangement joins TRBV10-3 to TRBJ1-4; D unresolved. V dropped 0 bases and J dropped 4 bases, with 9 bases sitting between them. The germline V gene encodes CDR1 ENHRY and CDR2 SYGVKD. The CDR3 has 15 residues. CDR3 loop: CAISESNRDNEKLFF. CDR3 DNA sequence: TGTGCCATCAGTGAGTCGAACAGAGATAATGAAAAACTGTTTTTT.

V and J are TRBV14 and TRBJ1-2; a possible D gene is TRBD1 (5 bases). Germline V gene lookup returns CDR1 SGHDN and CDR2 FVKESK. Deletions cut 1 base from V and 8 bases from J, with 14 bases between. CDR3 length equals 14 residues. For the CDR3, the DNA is TGTGCCAGCAGCCAAGCGGAGGGGCTAGGAGGCTACACCTTC. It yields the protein CASSQAEGLGGYTF.

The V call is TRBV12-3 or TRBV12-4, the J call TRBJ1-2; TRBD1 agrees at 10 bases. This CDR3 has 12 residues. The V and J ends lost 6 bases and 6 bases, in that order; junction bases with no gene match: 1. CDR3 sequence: CASRGQGNGYTF. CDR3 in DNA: TGTGCCAGCAGGGGACAGGGGAATGGCTACACCTTC.

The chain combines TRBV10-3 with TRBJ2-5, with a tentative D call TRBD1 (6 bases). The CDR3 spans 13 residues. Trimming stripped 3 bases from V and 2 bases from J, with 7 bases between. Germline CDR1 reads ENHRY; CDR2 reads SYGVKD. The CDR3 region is CAISDGQQETQYF. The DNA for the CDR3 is TGTGCCATCAGTGACGGACAGCAAGAGACCCAGTACTTC.

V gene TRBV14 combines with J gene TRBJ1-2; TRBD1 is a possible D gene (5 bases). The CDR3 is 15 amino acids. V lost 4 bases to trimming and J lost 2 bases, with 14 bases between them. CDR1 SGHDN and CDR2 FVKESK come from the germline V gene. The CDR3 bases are TGTGCCAGCAGCCCTCTGGGGCAGCTAAACTATGGCTACACCTTC. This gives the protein CASSPLGQLNYGYTF.

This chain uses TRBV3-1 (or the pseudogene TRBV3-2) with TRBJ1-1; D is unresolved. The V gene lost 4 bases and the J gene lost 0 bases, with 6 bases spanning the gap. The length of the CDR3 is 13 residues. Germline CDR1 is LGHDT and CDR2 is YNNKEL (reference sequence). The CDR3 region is CASSPRVNTEAFF. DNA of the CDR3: TGTGCCAGCAGCCCCCGAGTGAACACTGAAGCTTTCTTT.

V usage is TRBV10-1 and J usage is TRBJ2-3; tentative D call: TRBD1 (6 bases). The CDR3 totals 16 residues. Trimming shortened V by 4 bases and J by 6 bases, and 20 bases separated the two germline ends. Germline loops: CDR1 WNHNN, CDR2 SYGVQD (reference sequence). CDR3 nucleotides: TGCGCCAGCAGTGGCCCGACAGGCAGGGGAAAGGATACGCAGTATTTT. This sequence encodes CASSGPTGRGKDTQYF.

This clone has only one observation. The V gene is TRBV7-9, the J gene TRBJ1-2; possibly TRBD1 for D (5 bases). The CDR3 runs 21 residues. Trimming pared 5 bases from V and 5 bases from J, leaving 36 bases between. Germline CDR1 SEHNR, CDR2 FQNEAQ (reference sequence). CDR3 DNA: TGTGCCAGCAGCATTAGGTCTTTAGGGGACTACAGGATCGACGGTGGATATGGCTACACCTTC. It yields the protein CASSIRSLGDYRIDGGYGYTF.

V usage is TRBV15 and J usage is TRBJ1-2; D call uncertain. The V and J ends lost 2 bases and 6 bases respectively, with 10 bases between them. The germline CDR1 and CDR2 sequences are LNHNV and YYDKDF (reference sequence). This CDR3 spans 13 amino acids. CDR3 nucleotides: TGTGCCACCAGCAGACGGACCGGGGATGGCTACACCTTC. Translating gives CATSRRTGDGYTF.

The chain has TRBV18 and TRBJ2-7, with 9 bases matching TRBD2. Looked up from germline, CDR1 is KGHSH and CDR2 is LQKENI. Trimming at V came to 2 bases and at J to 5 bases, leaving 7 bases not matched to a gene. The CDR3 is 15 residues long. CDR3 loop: CASSPGRGGGDEQYF. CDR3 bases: TGTGCCAGCTCACCAGGACGCGGCGGGGGGGACGAGCAGTACTTC.

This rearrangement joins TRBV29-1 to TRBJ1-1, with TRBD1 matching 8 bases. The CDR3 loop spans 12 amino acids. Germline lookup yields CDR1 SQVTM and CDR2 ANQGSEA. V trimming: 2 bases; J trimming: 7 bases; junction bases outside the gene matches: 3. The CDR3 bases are TGCAGCGTTGAACAGGGGGCTGTTGAAGCTTTCTTT. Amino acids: CSVEQGAVEAFF.

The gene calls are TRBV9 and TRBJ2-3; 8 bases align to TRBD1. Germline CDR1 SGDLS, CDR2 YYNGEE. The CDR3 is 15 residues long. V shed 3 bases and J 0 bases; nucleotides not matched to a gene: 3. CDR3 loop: CASSAGGSSTDTQYF. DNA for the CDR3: TGTGCCAGCAGCGCAGGGGGCTCTAGCACAGATACGCAGTATTTT.

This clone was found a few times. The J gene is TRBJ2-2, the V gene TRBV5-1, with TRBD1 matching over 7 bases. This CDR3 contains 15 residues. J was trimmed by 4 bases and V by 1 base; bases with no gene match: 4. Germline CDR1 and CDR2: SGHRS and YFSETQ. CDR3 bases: TGCGCCAGCAGCTTGACCAACAGGGGCACCGGGGAGCTGTTTTTT. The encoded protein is CASSLTNRGTGELFF.